The 12 T cell receptor beta chains presented below share a single source sample, sequenced in a study of CD8 T cells in ankylosing spondylitis. General observations from the study: Seemingly distinctive of ankylosing spondylitis blood was a TCR beta motif formed by eight highly homologous variants.

TCRdb re-called the 5' RACE reads through MiXCR, storing one row per CDR3 protein. The repertoire consists of around 440,000 distinct CDR3 sequences, with roughly 18% occurring once and the leading ten covering approximately 0.97%. These receptors have no identified antigens. Sequencing input: blood, either unsorted or a sorted T cell fraction (not recorded which). The receptors were gathered from a male donor with ankylosing spondylitis.

The sample holds many counts of this clonotype. The chain employs TRBV7-9 and TRBJ1-3, with D perhaps matching TRBD1 (5 bases). Germline V lookup: CDR1 SEHNR, CDR2 FQNEAQ (reference sequence). The V end lost 3 bases, the J end lost 0 bases, and 9 bases lay between the germline ends. CDR3 length equals 15 residues. DNA for the CDR3: TGTGCCAGCAGCTTGGGGGATCTCTCTGGAAACACCATATATTTT. Protein sequence: CASSLGDLSGNTIYF.

This clonotype has just a few counts. This sequence joins TRBV12-3 or TRBV12-4 and TRBJ2-1; TRBD2 agrees at 9 bases. The CDR3 is 14 amino acids. V lost 4 bases and J lost 5; bases outside the gene matches: 3. CDR3 loop: CASSWAGGHNEQFF. The CDR3, as DNA: TGTGCCAGCAGTTGGGCGGGAGGGCACAATGAGCAGTTCTTC.

The genes are TRBV20-1 and TRBJ2-3; D not certain. V was clipped by 3 bases and J by 4 bases, with 11 bases between them. The CDR3 runs 13 residues. CDR1 is DFQATT and CDR2 is SNEGSKA in the germline V gene (reference sequence). The CDR3 spells CSASPQVADTQYF. The CDR3 nucleotides read TGCAGTGCTAGTCCCCAAGTGGCAGATACGCAGTATTTT.

Many counts were recorded for this clonotype. The rearrangement joins TRBV7-2 to TRBJ2-7, with 7 bases matching TRBD2. The V segment lost 3 bases and the J segment 3 bases; nucleotides outside the gene matches: 2. The CDR3 is 13 amino acids. Germline assignment: CDR1 SGHTA and CDR2 FQGNSA. As DNA, the CDR3 is TGTGCCAGCAGCTTGGGGGGGGTCTACGAGCAGTACTTC. It is translated as CASSLGGVYEQYF.

This rearrangement joins TRBV29-1 to TRBJ2-1; either TRBD1 or TRBD2 may fit D (6 bases each). V lost 4 bases, J lost 7 bases, and 14 bases lay in between. From germline, CDR1 is SQVTM and CDR2 ANQGSEA. The length of the CDR3 is 13 residues. CDR3 sequence: CSVVRGAGNEQFF. The CDR3 DNA sequence: TGCAGCGTTGTAAGGGGGGCCGGGAATGAGCAGTTCTTC.

This clonotype has only a few counts. V gene TRBV28 combines with J gene TRBJ1-2, with D uncertain. Germline CDR1 and CDR2: MDHEN and SYDVKM. The CDR3 runs 13 residues. The V and J ends lost 2 bases and 5 bases respectively, with 9 bases between them. CDR3 loop: CASSLKIVYGYTF. DNA for the CDR3: TGTGCCAGCAGTTTAAAAATCGTGTATGGCTACACCTTC.

This clonotype was picked up a small number of times. V usage is TRBV20-1 and J usage is TRBJ2-4; TRBD2 matches 9 bases. Germline loops: CDR1 DFQATT, CDR2 SNEGSKA (reference sequence). V was clipped by 0 bases and J by 5 bases; unmatched bases: 8. This CDR3 spans 16 amino acids. CDR3 nucleotides: TGCAGTGCTAGAGATCTGGTGACTAGCGGACAAAACATTCAGTACTTC. This gives the protein CSARDLVTSGQNIQYF.

The chain carries TRBV20-1 and TRBJ1-1; D is possibly TRBD1 (5 bases). This CDR3 has 14 residues. Germline V gene sequence: CDR1 DFQATT, CDR2 SNEGSKA (reference sequence). Between the trimmed V and J ends, which lost 6 bases and 0 bases, there was a span of 14 bases. The CDR3 protein is CSASPGTMNTEAFF. CDR3 in DNA: TGCAGTGCCAGCCCAGGGACGATGAACACTGAAGCTTTCTTT.

The sample holds a few counts of this clonotype. The rearrangement joins TRBV9 to TRBJ1-2; tentatively, D is TRBD1 (6 bases). Germline V lookup: CDR1 SGDLS, CDR2 YYNGEE. The V and J ends lost 0 bases and 7 bases respectively, with 19 bases between them. CDR3 length: 16 amino acids. CDR3 nucleotides: TGTGCCAGCAGCGTAGAAATAACAGGGAAGCAGGGTGGCTACACCTTC. Amino acid sequence: CASSVEITGKQGGYTF. Full variable domain (rest looked up from reference TRBV9 and TRBJ1-2): DSGVTQTPKHLITATGQRVTLRCSPRSGDLSVYWYQQSLDQGLQFLIQYYNGEERAKGNILERFSAQQFPDLHSELNLSSLELGDSALYFCASSVEITGKQGGYTFGSGTRLTVV.

This clonotype has only a few counts. This chain joins TRBV5-6 and TRBJ2-1; no clear D gene. V lost 3 bases and J lost 2, with 9 bases in between. The CDR3 runs 14 residues. In germline, CDR1 is SGHDT, CDR2 YYEEEE. CDR3 sequence (DNA): TGTGCCAGCAGCTGGGCTCAGGCCTACAATGAGCAGTTCTTC. This gives the protein CASSWAQAYNEQFF.

The rearrangement joins TRBV7-2 to TRBJ1-1, with D perhaps TRBD1 (6 bases). The germline CDR1 and CDR2 sequences are SGHTA and FQGNSA. V lost 1 base and J 11 bases, leaving 11 bases between the germline ends. This CDR3 region has 12 residues. CDR3 loop: CASSLEGVRAFF. The CDR3 nucleotides are TGTGCCAGCAGCTTAGAGGGGGTTCGGGCTTTCTTT.

The chain joins TRBV5-6 to TRBJ2-7; no clear D gene. The V gene's germline CDR1 is SGHDT and CDR2 YYEEEE. V lost 0 bases to trimming and J lost 3 bases, with 10 bases between them. CDR3 length: 14 amino acids. In DNA, the CDR3 is TGTGCCAGCAGCTTGGGCAGTAGAGGCTACGAGCAGTACTTC. It translates to CASSLGSRGYEQYF.